The sample holds a few counts of the clone carrying this TCR beta chain. Its matching antigen is unknown. It is unclear where the CDR3 begins or ends on the DNA, so no DNA is shown, and the CDR3 is as TCRdb lists it. The data stem from a study of blood T cells in healthy people across ages. Findings of the study overall: The lack of PBMC sorting stopped any conclusive naive versus antigen-experienced comparison. Naive CD4+ cells and diversity were both higher in long-lived donors than in aged donors.

Each donor gave roughly 9.1 milliliters of peripheral blood. The authors ran a second PCR of 7 to 11 cycles using a sample-barcoded 5' primer and a J-beta primer mix. Every sample gave at least 2.5 million paired-end reads containing CDR3. From the 5' RACE reads, TCRdb called clonotypes with MiXCR, one entry per CDR3 protein. The data hold about 1.4 million distinct CDR3 sequences, with 59% observed a single time. The germline gives CDR1 LGHNA, CDR2 YSLEER. The CDR3 is 17 amino acids in total, end residues counted. The chain employs TRBV4-3 and TRBJ2-7; no DNA check was done on the table's D call, TRBD1. The sequence was collected from a man between 18 and 35 years old in good health. Sequencing was done on a sample of blood. The CDR3 protein is CASSQVLRAGFAYEQYF.